This is a list of T cell receptor beta chains from one sample in a study of blood T cell repertoires in COVID-19. This table comes from immunoSEQ multiplex PCR, and its TCRdb copy is limited to in-frame clones, with some not included. The sample carries 35,000 to 45,000 clones, 88% recorded once. Material for sequencing was peripheral blood. The receptors derive from a man aged 60 to 75 with active COVID-19. The conserved cysteine and the conserved F or W are not part of the CDR3 here. Fields, in order: CDR3 protein, CDR3 length, V gene.

ASSPGGEQF 9 TRBV18
ASSLGQNQETQY 12 TRBV13
ASSLDPGMDTEAF 13 TRBV7-3
ASSPSRADTQY 11 TRBV18
AISDEVPSNQPQH 13 TRBV10-3
SSGSRTGGTEAF 12 TRBV29-1
ASSEQGSNQPQH 12 TRBV2
ASSLTQGSSAF 11 TRBV7-3
ASSLGATTEAF 11 TRBV7-9
ASRRDNNEQF 10 TRBV2
ASSALTRGGYT 11 TRBV6-5
ASSRTGELF 9 TRBV2
ASSSQGLAAGAFKNNGYT 18 TRBV5-1
ATRDRTYQPQH 11 TRBV6-5
ASCRDRVTGANVLT 14 TRBV19
ASSLAEKLEQY 11 TRBV5-1
ASSLDIGQAADTQY 14 TRBV7-2
ASSRLAGGPLAGELF 15 TRBV6-6
SASPGREKLF 10 TRBV20-1
ASSEGSRARLSGTQY 15 TRBV6-1
ASSFIMQRPKNEQF 14 TRBV27
ASGFVRDRGLAGGPDNEQF 19 TRBV12-5
ASSPAGNQPQH 11 TRBV18
SVDLGTSQETQY 12 TRBV29-1
ASSLTGLAGESEF 13 TRBV7-3
ASSVGGRDSPLH 12 TRBV2
ASSAPQGTQETQY 13 TRBV9
ASSPDRSRETQY 12 TRBV18
ASSLVPSGSGETQY 14 TRBV7-6
ASSLTDGSYEQY 12 TRBV5-1
ASGTRAGDYGYT 12 TRBV6-5
ASSLGETGEFAYEQY 15 TRBV4-1
ASRPEPIRQPQH 12 TRBV6-5
ASSQRAEAGGRTGEQF 16 TRBV9
ASSPSLLGSTTGELF 15 TRBV5-8
ASSLDDRASGNTIY 14 TRBV7-9
ASSLDVAGFTYGYT 14 TRBV7-8
ASSPQTGAYEQY 12 TRBV6-5
SATGEDEQF 9 TRBV20-1
SASVSGSETETQY 13 TRBV20-1
ASSLRQVSGNTIY 13 TRBV5-6
ASSSSGFDEQY 11 TRBV11-2
ASSSGIGQANSPLH 14 TRBV28
ASSLDRVYGYT 11 TRBV5-6
ASSYSMGIPGD 11 TRBV6-2/TRBV6-3
ASSTGLAASTDTQY 14 TRBV7-9
ASSELGLDYEQY 12 TRBV10-1